This is a list of T cell receptor beta chains from one sample in a study of blood T cell repertoires in COVID-19. TCRdb's table, derived via immunoSEQ multiplex PCR, lists solely in-frame clones and lacks some. The sample lists nearly 250,000 clones; approximately 82% were seen once. Sequenced: peripheral blood. The source is a woman aged 80 or over with acute or convalescent COVID-19. Each CDR3 is given with its conserved first and last residue. D genes are given only for firm matches. Size is omitted from some rows. Given values are once, few, many or a class for expanded clones.

V gene	clone size	J gene	D gene	CDR3 DNA	CDR3 protein
TRBV13	.	TRBJ2-7	TRBD2	TGTGCCAGCAGCTCTAGCGGGAGGACTTACGAGCAGTACTTC	CASSSSGRTYEQYF
TRBV12-3/TRBV12-4	.	TRBJ1-1	.	TGTGCCAGCAGTTTAGCGCTGGGGGCAGAAGCTTTCTTT	CASSLALGAEAFF
TRBV9	.	TRBJ1-1	.	TGTGCCAGCAGCACTATTGGACAGGAAGCTTTCTTT	CASSTIGQEAFF
TRBV7-2	.	TRBJ1-1	TRBD1	TGTGCCAGCAGCCGGGTGGGACAGGGTACCGAAGCTTTCTTT	CASSRVGQGTEAFF
TRBV6-2/TRBV6-3	.	TRBJ2-3	TRBD1	TGTGCCAGCAGCGACCTGGGACAGCACCGAGGAACAGATACGCAGTATTTT	CASSDLGQHRGTDTQYF
TRBV29-1	.	TRBJ1-4	TRBD1	TGCAGCGCCCGGACAGGGCCATCTAATGAAAAACTGTTTTTT	CSARTGPSNEKLFF
TRBV19	.	TRBJ2-7	.	TGTGCCACTAAAGGGGCTTTTAGCAACTACGAGCAGTACTTC	CATKGAFSNYEQYF
TRBV7-9	few	TRBJ2-1	TRBD2	TGTGCCAGCAGCTTGACCTCTAGCGGGGGGGCCTTTGAGCAGTTCTTC	CASSLTSSGGAFEQFF
TRBV15	.	TRBJ1-4	TRBD1	TGTGCCACCAGCAAAGACCGGGACAGGGTTAATGAAAAACTGTTTTTT	CATSKDRDRVNEKLFF
TRBV5-4	.	TRBJ2-7	TRBD1	TGTGCCAGCAGCCCTCGGACAGGACCCTACGAGCAGTACTTC	CASSPRTGPYEQYF
TRBV18	.	TRBJ1-6	TRBD1	TGTGCCAGCTCACGGACAGGGTATGATTCACCCCTCCACTTT	CASSRTGYDSPLHF
TRBV19	.	TRBJ2-2	.	TGTGCCAGTTCTCAGGGGCGTTACACCGGGGAGCTGTTTTTT	CASSQGRYTGELFF
TRBV30	.	TRBJ2-1	TRBD2	TGTGCCTGGAGTGTAGTTAGCGGGAGGGCCTACAATGAGCAGTTCTTC	CAWSVVSGRAYNEQFF
TRBV19	.	TRBJ1-2	.	TGTGCCAGTAGTTCCAACAGGGACAACTATGGCTACACCTTC	CASSSNRDNYGYTF
TRBV5-1	.	TRBJ2-2	TRBD2	TGCGCCAGCAGCCCGCTAGCGGGGGGCGGTAGCGGGGAGCTGTTTTTT	CASSPLAGGGSGELFF
TRBV7-9	.	TRBJ2-3	.	TGTGCCAGCAGCTTAGCTGCCCTAGCGACAGATACGCAGTATTTT	CASSLAALATDTQYF
TRBV5-5	.	TRBJ1-1	.	TGTGCCAGCAGCCCCGGGGACACTGAAGCTTTCTTT	CASSPGDTEAFF
TRBV5-6	.	TRBJ2-7	.	TGTGCCAGCAGCTTTGGGCTACCCGTCTACGAGCAGTACTTC	CASSFGLPVYEQYF
TRBV28	.	TRBJ1-5	.	TGTGCCAGCAGACTAGTGGGGGCGTGGAATAGCAATCAGCCCCAGCATTTT	CASRLVGAWNSNQPQHF
TRBV7-2	.	TRBJ2-1	TRBD2	TGTGCCAGCAGCTTAGAAGCGACTAGCCCCAATGAGCAGTTCTTC	CASSLEATSPNEQFF
TRBV9	.	TRBJ2-7	.	TGTGCCAGCAGCGTAGGTGTGGGAGGCGAGCAGTACTTC	CASSVGVGGEQYF
TRBV7-9	.	TRBJ2-7	.	TGTGCCAGCAGCCTCAGGGCAGGTCCCTACGAGCAGTACTTC	CASSLRAGPYEQYF
TRBV27	.	TRBJ1-2	.	TGTGCCAGCAGGGGACACCGATTAAACTATGGCTACACCTTC	CASRGHRLNYGYTF
TRBV5-1	.	TRBJ1-1	.	TGCGCCAGCAGCTTGGAGAGGGTATGGACTGAAGCTTTCTTT	CASSLERVWTEAFF
TRBV10-3	.	TRBJ2-2	TRBD2	TGTGCCACCGGACTAGCGGGGTACACCGGGGAGCTGTTTTTT	CATGLAGYTGELFF
TRBV2	once	TRBJ2-7	.	TGTGCCAGCAGTGAAGATGTATATTTCTACGAGCAGTACTTC	CASSEDVYFYEQYF
TRBV6-6	.	TRBJ1-1	.	TGTGCCAGCAGCCCCCGAGTTTCGAGCACGAACACTGAAGCTTTCTTT	CASSPRVSSTNTEAFF
TRBV7-2	once	TRBJ2-2	.	TGTGCCAGCAGCCCCGGGGGGCGAATGAACACCGGGGAGCTGTTTTTT	CASSPGGRMNTGELFF
TRBV1	.	TRBJ2-5	.	TGCACCAGCGCCCTCGCGGGGGGCAGGCAAGAGACCCAGTACTTC	CTSALAGGRQETQYF
TRBV3-1/TRBV3-2	.	TRBJ2-3	.	TGTGCCAGCGGGGCTAGTTTCACAGATACGCAGTATTTT	CASGASFTDTQYF
TRBV11-1	once	TRBJ2-7	TRBD2	TGTGCCAGCAGACGGGGGGGACTTGGCAACGAGCAGTACTTC	CASRRGGLGNEQYF
TRBV2	.	TRBJ1-4	.	TGTGCCAGTTCAGGGTCAGAACGTCGTGAAAAACTGTTTTTT	CASSGSERREKLFF
TRBV7-2	.	TRBJ1-5	.	TGTGCCAGCAGCTTAATCCCTCGCGGAAATCAGCCCCAGCATTTT	CASSLIPRGNQPQHF
TRBV29-1	.	TRBJ1-4	TRBD1	TGCAGCGTTGAAGGGGTTACGGGACAGGGTTCTAATGAAAAACTGTTTTTT	CSVEGVTGQGSNEKLFF
TRBV4-3	.	TRBJ1-2	TRBD1	TGCGCCAGCAGCCAAACCAGGACAGGGAACTATGGCTACACCTTC	CASSQTRTGNYGYTF
TRBV18	.	TRBJ2-4	.	TGTGCCAGCTCAGAACAGGGTACCAAAAACATTCAGTACTTC	CASSEQGTKNIQYF
TRBV7-2	.	TRBJ1-2	.	TGTGCCAGCAGCTCAGGGTATGGCTACACCTTC	CASSSGYGYTF
TRBV5-6	.	TRBJ2-1	.	TGTGCCAGCAGCCCCCCTACGGGAGTGGGAAATGAGCAGTTCTTC	CASSPPTGVGNEQFF
TRBV4-1	once	TRBJ2-7	TRBD1	TGCGCCAGCAGCCCCACACAGGGGCCCTACGAGCAGTACTTC	CASSPTQGPYEQYF
TRBV28	.	TRBJ2-7	.	TGTGCCAGCAGTTCCCTTGGCGAGCGCCTTAGCTCCTACGAGCAGTACTTC	CASSSLGERLSSYEQYF
TRBV6-5	.	TRBJ2-7	TRBD2	TGTGCCAGCAGTTACTCGACTAGCGGGAGACCCTACGAGCAGTACTTC	CASSYSTSGRPYEQYF
TRBV5-1	.	TRBJ1-3	TRBD1	TGCGCCAGCAGCTCTCGACCGACAGGGGCAGACACCATATATTTT	CASSSRPTGADTIYF
TRBV27	.	TRBJ2-1	TRBD1	TGTGCCAGCAGCCGCACAGGGGATAATGAGCAGTTCTTC	CASSRTGDNEQFF
TRBV5-6	.	TRBJ2-5	TRBD2	TGTGCCAGCAGCTTACGGACTAGCGCGAAACGGCTGGAAGAGACCCAGTACTTC	CASSLRTSAKRLEETQYF
TRBV28	few	TRBJ2-7	TRBD1	TGTGCCAGCAGTTTAATCGGCAGGGGGTTGAACGAGCAGTACTTC	CASSLIGRGLNEQYF